This TCR beta chain was identified during a study of Ad26.COV2.S vaccination and SARS-CoV-2 variants. Study at large: Dosing was one shot or two shots 56 days apart.

As to treatment: about 20 received Ad26.COV2.S at low or high dose, single or two shots; roughly 5 received placebo; per-sample allocation not given. Repertoires come from day 63 after the first vaccine or placebo injection. Some clones are missing from TCRdb's copy, which holds only in-frame ones; the method was immunoSEQ multiplex PCR. Here the sample spans about 410,000 clones, around 92% being singletons. The TCR comes from a person aged 18-60 years who received the Ad26.COV2.S COVID-19 vaccine or a placebo. The input for sequencing was peripheral blood, taken in a trial of Ad26.COV2.S vaccine versus placebo.

The DNA for the CDR3 is TGTGCCAGCAGCGTAGAAGGTAACCGGGAGACCCAGTACTTC. This encodes CASSVEGNRETQYF. This chain uses TRBV9 with TRBJ2-5; D is ambiguous. Trimming pared 0 bases from V and 5 bases from J, leaving 11 bases between. The CDR3 totals 14 residues. Germline V gene data show CDR1 as SGDLS and CDR2 as YYNGEE.